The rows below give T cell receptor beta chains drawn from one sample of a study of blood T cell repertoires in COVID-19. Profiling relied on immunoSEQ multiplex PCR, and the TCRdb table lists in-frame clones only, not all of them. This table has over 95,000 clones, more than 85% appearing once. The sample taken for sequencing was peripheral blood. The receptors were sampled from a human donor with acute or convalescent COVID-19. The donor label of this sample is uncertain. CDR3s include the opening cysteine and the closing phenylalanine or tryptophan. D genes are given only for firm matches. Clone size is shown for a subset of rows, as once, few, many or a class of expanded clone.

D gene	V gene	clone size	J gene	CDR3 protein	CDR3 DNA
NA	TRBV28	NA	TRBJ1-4	CASSFSATNEKLFF	TGTGCCAGCAGTTTCAGTGCAACTAATGAAAAACTGTTTTTT
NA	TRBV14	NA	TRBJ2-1	CASSQSGNEQFF	TGTGCCAGCAGCCAATCCGGCAATGAGCAGTTCTTC
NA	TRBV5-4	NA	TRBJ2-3	CASSYDRSDTQYF	TGTGCCAGCAGTTACGACAGATCCGATACGCAGTATTTT
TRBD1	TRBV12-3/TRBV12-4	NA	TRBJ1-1	CASSWTGDEAFF	TGTGCCAGCAGTTGGACAGGGGATGAAGCTTTCTTT
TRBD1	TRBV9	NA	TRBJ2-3	CASSVGVTGGGRTDTQYF	TGTGCCAGCAGCGTAGGGGTGACAGGGGGAGGGCGCACAGATACGCAGTATTTT
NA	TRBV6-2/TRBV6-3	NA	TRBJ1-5	CASSLGNSNQPQHF	TGTGCCAGCAGTTTGGGCAATAGCAATCAGCCCCAGCATTTT
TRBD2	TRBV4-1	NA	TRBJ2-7	CASSQEDSGSFYEQYF	TGCGCCAGCAGCCAAGAGGATAGCGGGAGCTTCTACGAGCAGTACTTC
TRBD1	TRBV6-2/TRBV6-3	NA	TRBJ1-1	CASSPTGTDAFF	TGTGCCAGCAGTCCCACCGGGACAGATGCTTTCTTT
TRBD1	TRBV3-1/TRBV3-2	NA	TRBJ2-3	CASSLYGTGGSDTQYF	TGTGCCAGCAGCCTTTACGGGACAGGGGGCTCAGATACGCAGTATTTT
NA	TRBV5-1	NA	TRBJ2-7	CASSLAYSYEQYF	TGCGCCAGCAGCTTGGCCTACAGCTACGAGCAGTACTTC
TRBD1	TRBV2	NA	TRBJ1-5	CASSATGQANQPQHF	TGTGCCAGCAGTGCCACGGGACAGGCCAATCAGCCCCAGCATTTT
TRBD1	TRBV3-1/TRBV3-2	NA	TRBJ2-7	CASSPTLAGGAYEQYF	TGTGCCAGCAGCCCCACCTTGGCAGGGGGCGCCTACGAGCAGTACTTC
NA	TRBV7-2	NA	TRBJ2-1	CASSGAFGNEQFF	TGTGCCAGCAGCGGGGCTTTCGGCAATGAGCAGTTCTTC
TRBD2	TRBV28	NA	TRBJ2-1	CATTSGRAEQFF	TGTGCCACTACTAGCGGGAGGGCCGAGCAGTTCTTC
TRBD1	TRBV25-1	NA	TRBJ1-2	CASSEQGVGSGYTF	TGTGCCAGCAGTGAACAGGGGGTGGGGTCGGGCTACACCTTC
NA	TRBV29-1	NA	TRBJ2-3	CSVSRTDTQYF	TGCAGCGTTAGCAGGACAGATACGCAGTATTTT
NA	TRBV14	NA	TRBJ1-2	CASSQSGYGYTF	TGTGCCAGCAGCCAATCAGGGTATGGCTACACCTTC
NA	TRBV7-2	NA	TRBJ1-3	CASSFEHSGNTIYF	TGTGCCAGCAGCTTCGAACACTCTGGAAACACCATATATTTT
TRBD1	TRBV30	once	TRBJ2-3	CAWTEGQLATDTQYF	TGTGCCTGGACCGAGGGACAGTTGGCCACAGATACGCAGTATTTT
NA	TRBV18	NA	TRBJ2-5	CASSLQGSPQETQYF	TGTGCCAGCTCCCTCCAGGGGTCCCCTCAAGAGACCCAGTACTTC
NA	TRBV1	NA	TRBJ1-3	CTSSHRGNTIYF	TGCACCAGCAGCCACAGGGGAAACACCATATATTTT
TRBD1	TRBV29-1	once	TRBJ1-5	CSVRTGGNQPQHF	TGCAGCGTTCGGACAGGGGGCAATCAGCCCCAGCATTTT
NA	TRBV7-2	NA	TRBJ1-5	CASSLGAGLGDNQPQHF	TGTGCCAGCAGCTTAGGTGCGGGTTTGGGTGACAATCAGCCCCAGCATTTT
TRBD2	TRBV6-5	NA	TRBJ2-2	CAGLAGNTGELFF	TGTGCCGGCCTAGCGGGGAACACCGGGGAGCTGTTTTTT
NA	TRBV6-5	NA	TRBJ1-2	CASSYSNNGYTF	TGTGCCAGCAGTTACTCGAACAACGGCTACACCTTC
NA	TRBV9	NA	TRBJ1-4	CASSPTDNEKLFF	TGTGCCAGCAGCCCGACAGATAATGAAAAACTGTTTTTT
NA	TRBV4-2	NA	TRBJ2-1	CASSQDPGIVEFF	TGTGCCAGCAGCCAAGATCCAGGTATCGTCGAGTTCTTC
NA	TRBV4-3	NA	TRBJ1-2	CASSQDRRGYTF	TGCGCCAGCAGCCAAGATCGTCGTGGCTACACCTTC
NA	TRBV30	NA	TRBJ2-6	CAGGAGSGANVLTF	TGTGCGGGGGGGGCCGGATCTGGGGCCAACGTCCTGACTTTC
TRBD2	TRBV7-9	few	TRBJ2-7	CAIKLTSGGLEQYF	TGTGCCATCAAGTTGACTAGCGGGGGTCTAGAGCAGTACTTC
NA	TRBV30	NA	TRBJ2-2	CAWSGSLAGTGELFF	TGTGCCTGGAGTGGCTCGCTAGCTGGCACCGGGGAGCTGTTTTTT
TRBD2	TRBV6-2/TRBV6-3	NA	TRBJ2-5	CASSYAGGGARETQYF	TGTGCCAGCAGTTATGCCGGCGGGGGGGCCAGAGAGACCCAGTACTTC
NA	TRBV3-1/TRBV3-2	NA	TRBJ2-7	CASSQRSNEQYF	TGTGCCAGCAGCCAACGGTCGAACGAGCAGTACTTC
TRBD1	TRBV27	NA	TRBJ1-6	CASSPRRTGESYNSPLHF	TGTGCCAGCAGTCCTCGAAGGACAGGAGAGTCCTATAATTCACCCCTCCACTTT
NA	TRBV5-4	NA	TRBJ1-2	CASSLAGVYGYTF	TGTGCCAGCAGCTTGGCAGGGGTATATGGCTACACCTTC
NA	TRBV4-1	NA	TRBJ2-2	CASSQDFSRASGELFF	TGCGCCAGCAGCCAAGATTTTAGCAGGGCTAGCGGGGAGCTGTTTTTT
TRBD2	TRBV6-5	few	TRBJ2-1	CASRFRGLAGDEQFF	TGTGCCAGCAGATTCAGGGGACTAGCGGGAGATGAGCAGTTCTTC
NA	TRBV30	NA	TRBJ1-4	CAGRPGYWNEKLFF	TGTGCCGGGCGCCCAGGGTACTGGAATGAAAAACTGTTTTTT
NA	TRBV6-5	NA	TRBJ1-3	CASSYPGERSTIYF	TGTGCCAGCAGTTACCCTGGGGAGCGGTCCACCATATATTTT
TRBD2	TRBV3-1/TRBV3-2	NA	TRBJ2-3	CASKLAGGPGDTQYF	TGTGCCAGCAAACTAGCGGGGGGGCCGGGAGATACGCAGTATTTT
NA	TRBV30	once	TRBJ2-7	CAWSAWTGTNEQYF	TGTGCCTGGAGTGCGTGGACCGGGACAAACGAGCAGTACTTC
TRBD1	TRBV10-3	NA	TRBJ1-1	CAISPTGEEKAFF	TGTGCCATCAGCCCGACAGGGGAAGAGAAAGCTTTCTTT
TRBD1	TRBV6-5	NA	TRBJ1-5	CASRDRGREPQHF	TGTGCCAGCAGGGACAGGGGCCGTGAACCCCAGCATTTT
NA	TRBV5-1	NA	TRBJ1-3	CASSLGSSSGNTIYF	TGCGCCAGCAGCTTGGGAAGTAGCTCTGGAAACACCATATATTTT
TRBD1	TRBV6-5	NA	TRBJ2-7	CASLPGTGWNEQYF	TGTGCCAGTCTCCCCGGGACAGGGTGGAACGAGCAGTACTTC
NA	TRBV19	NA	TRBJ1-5	CASSIAPRGLSNQPQHF	TGTGCCAGTAGTATCGCACCCAGGGGCCTTAGCAATCAGCCCCAGCATTTT
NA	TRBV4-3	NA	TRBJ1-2	CASSQDLETRMGYTF	TGCGCCAGCAGCCAAGATCTCGAAACTAGAATGGGCTACACCTTC
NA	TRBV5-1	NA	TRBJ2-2	CASSLAFYIRVEGRLAGELFF	TGCGCCAGCAGCTTGGCATTTTACATTCGAGTCGAGGGTAGACTAGCCGGGGAGCTGTTTTTT
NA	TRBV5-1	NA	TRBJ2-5	CASSPEGGKGETQYF	TGCGCCAGCAGCCCCGAGGGGGGGAAGGGAGAGACCCAGTACTTC
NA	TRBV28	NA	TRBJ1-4	CASRQGFNEKLFF	TGTGCCAGCAGACAGGGCTTTAATGAAAAACTGTTTTTT
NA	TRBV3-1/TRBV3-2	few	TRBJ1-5	CASSQAWTALNQPQHF	TGTGCCAGCAGCCAGGCGTGGACAGCACTCAATCAGCCCCAGCATTTT
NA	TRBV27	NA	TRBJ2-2	CASSLSADWNTGELFF	TGTGCCAGCAGTTTATCGGCGGACTGGAACACCGGGGAGCTGTTTTTT
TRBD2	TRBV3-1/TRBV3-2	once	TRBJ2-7	CASSPSLAGAYEQYF	TGTGCCAGCAGTCCGAGCCTAGCGGGAGCCTACGAGCAGTACTTC
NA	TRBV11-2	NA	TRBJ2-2	CASSFPSGELFF	TGTGCCAGCAGCTTCCCGTCGGGGGAGCTGTTTTTT
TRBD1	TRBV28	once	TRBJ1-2	CASSLGQGSIPGYTF	TGTGCCAGCAGTCTTGGACAGGGCAGCATACCCGGCTACACCTTC